This TCR beta chain was sequenced for a study of T cells in Graves' hyperthyroidism and ophthalmopathy (dated by TCRdb to the late 2010s). Turning to the overall study: To identify TCR V-J signatures that set the groups apart, the researchers used a discovery cohort of more than 95 patients, made up of 40 to 45 with Graves' ophthalmopathy and around 58 with stable Graves' hyperthyroidism. Prospective prediction of ophthalmopathy was tested in an independent validation cohort consisting of about 19 hyperthyroidism patients and some 16 patients who later progressed to ophthalmopathy. The roughly 100 discovery patients were randomly divided into training and test sets at a 7:3 ratio. In addition, the study compared T-cell repertoires in thyroid tissue and in blood from five or six Graves' hyperthyroidism patients. After sampling, hyperthyroidism patients received methimazole starting at 30 mg daily, and ophthalmopathy patients received high-dose intravenous methylprednisolone. TCR Vbeta CDR3 sequencing of roughly 140 peripheral blood samples (more than 40 ophthalmopathy, some 75 hyperthyroidism and some 17 progressor patients) is reported in the paper.

Stable Graves' hyperthyroidism was defined as the absence of progression to ophthalmopathy over 18 months of follow-up. Hyperthyroidism patients were newly diagnosed, had a disease duration of under 2 months, and were aged 18 to 65 years. Exclusion was applied to patients with uncontrolled infections, other autoimmune diseases, pregnancy or lactation. Clinical symptoms, serum thyroxine and TRAb, thyroid ultrasound, and orbital computed tomography formed the basis for the diagnoses. Total RNA was extracted using Trizol reagent, and RNA quality was assessed on an Agilent 2100 Bioanalyzer. From a lookup of the germline V gene (reference sequence), CDR1 and CDR2 are DFQATT and SNEGSKA. The germline V end is reduced by 3 bases and the J end by 1 base; junction bases left unmatched: 4. Including the terminal cysteine and phenylalanine, the CDR3 comprises 14 residues. Only CDR3 DNA remains: 42 bases, in frame from the first base.

The study at large found these results: No statistical method was used to set the sample size in advance, and investigators knew the group allocation. Ophthalmopathy was separated from stable hyperthyroidism by a 13 V-J signature model, with 85% to 90% sensitivity and about 81% specificity obtained in cross-validation and 80%/75% obtained in testing. Most expanded thyroid clonotypes (frequency above 0.001) were also detected in blood, suggesting blood repertoires may reflect thyroid immune responses. In validation, progression to ophthalmopathy was predicted by the model with 70% to 71% sensitivity and 72% to 85% specificity, a median of about 6 months before onset.

The TCR beta CDR3 regions were amplified from RNA transcripts. The TCR CDR3 was subjected to a first round of RT-PCR using the HTBI primer set and the Qiagen OneStep RT-PCR kit. Libraries were constructed in a second round of multiplex PCR, after which size selection and purification were carried out. Sequencing of the libraries was done on an Illumina HiSeq2000 using paired-end 100 bp reads. In the paper's pipeline: SOAPnuke was used to process the raw data, removing reads that contained adapters or uncalled bases, had a mean Phred below 15, or lacked an exact match to the constant primer or identifier. COPE v1.2.5 was used to merge the high-quality paired reads, and each unique nucleotide sequence was defined as a clonotype. Clonotypes were aligned to IMGT TRBV, TRBD and TRBJ reference segments using MiTCR v1.1. Only V-J combinations with frequency above 0.0001, covering about 99% of repertoires, were analysed. A TCS score was defined as the ratio between F50 (clonal expansion) and ExV (chaos), using BLOSUM62-based TCRdist between CDR3 peptides within each V-J. Welch's t-statistics and random forest reduced fewer than 600 V-J features to roughly 13, which were used in a naive Bayes classifier (R e1071). Thyroid-blood repertoire similarity was quantified with the Morisita-Horn index. TCRdb cleaned the public reads at Q25 with fastp, built clones with MiXCR and kept in-frame beta chains. Under each unique CDR3 protein, matching rows form one entry showing the most common genes and DNA. V and J calls and clone size were set by TCRdb, not the authors. Within this sample are 530,000 or so distinct CDR3 sequences, with around 42% of them counted one time only. The biggest ten clones account for approximately 8.4% of the sample.

This clonotype was recorded at least ten times. The clone's antigen remains unknown. There are no base qualities to consult, and no much larger clone falls within one base. Sequenced sample: peripheral blood or thyroid tissue (not recorded which). This TCR derives from a woman aged 18-29 years with Graves' hyperthyroidism. Recombination linked TRBV20-1 to TRBJ1-1, with 8 central nucleotides matching TRBD1. The nucleotide sequence is given as TGCAGTGCTAGGACAGGGGTAGAGAACACTGAAGCTTTCTTT. Translated, it gives CSARTGVENTEAFF.